Each of the 32 T cell receptor beta chains below was sequenced from the same sample in a study of T cell responses to AZD1222 COVID-19 vaccine. Sequencing was performed with immunoSEQ multiplex PCR; in TCRdb, only in-frame clones are kept and a portion is missing. The sample has approximately 170,000 clones; approximately 94% are singletons. Sequences were derived from peripheral blood, sampled 28 days after the second AZD1222 dose. The receptors come from an adult who received the AZD1222 COVID-19 vaccine.

The gene calls are TRBV7-3 and TRBJ2-1; 7 bases agree with TRBD2. Trimming took 5 bases from V and 0 from J; bases not matched to a gene: 10. Germline values: CDR1 SGHTA, CDR2 FQGTGA. The CDR3 is 17 residues long. CDR3 bases: TGTGCCAGCAGCATGATGCCTGGGACTACCTCCTACAATGAGCAGTTCTTC. Protein sequence: CASSMMPGTTSYNEQFF.

The chain uses TRBV9 and TRBJ2-1; 11 positions agree with TRBD2. V shed 3 bases and J 8 bases; nucleotides not matched to a gene: 7. This CDR3 has 15 amino acids. Germline lookup yields CDR1 SGDLS and CDR2 YYNGEE. In DNA form, the CDR3 reads TGTGCCAGCAGCGCCACTAGCGGGAGAGGGGATGAGCAGTTCTTC. This encodes CASSATSGRGDEQFF.

The chain links TRBV28 to TRBJ2-7, with D perhaps TRBD1 or TRBD2 (6 bases each). This CDR3 comprises 15 residues. Per germline, CDR1 MDHEN and CDR2 SYDVKM. The V end lost 6 bases, the J end lost 3 bases, and 18 bases lay between the germline ends. The CDR3: CASRPWGADDYEQYF. The CDR3 DNA reads as TGTGCCAGCAGGCCGTGGGGGGCGGATGACTACGAGCAGTACTTC.

This clone was observed a single time. The chain recombines TRBV2 with TRBJ2-7, with a tentative D call TRBD1 (5 bases). Per the germline V gene, CDR1 is SNHLY and CDR2 is FYNNEI. The CDR3 is 12 residues long. V lost 6 bases, J lost 3 bases, and 9 bases lay in between. CDR3 sequence: CASRADSYEQYF. The CDR3 DNA sequence: TGTGCCAGCAGAGCTGACAGCTACGAGCAGTACTTC. Full variable domain (remainder filled in from reference TRBV2 and TRBJ2-7): EPEVTQTPSHQVTQMGQEVILRCVPISNHLYFYWYRQILGQKVEFLVSFYNNEISEKSEIFDDQFSVERPDGSNFTLKIRSTKLEDSAMYFCASRADSYEQYFGPGTRLTVT.

This clone has only one observation. The gene calls are TRBV3-1 (or the pseudogene TRBV3-2) and TRBJ2-1, with a tentative D call TRBD2 (5 bases). The CDR3 is 16 amino acids. The V gene lost 4 bases and the J gene lost 3 bases, with 16 bases spanning the gap. Germline loops: CDR1 LGHDT, CDR2 YNNKEL (reference sequence). The CDR3 coding sequence is TGTGCCAGCAGCCCCCAGACTAACGCCCTCTACAATGAGCAGTTCTTC. Encoded protein: CASSPQTNALYNEQFF.

DNA of the CDR3: TGCAGCGTTGACACAGGGGGCGTAGATACGCAGTATTTT. It specifies CSVDTGGVDTQYF. This chain connects TRBV29-1 to TRBJ2-3, with 9 bases identical to TRBD1. The CDR3 extends over 13 amino acids. The ends lost 3 bases at V and 5 bases at J; junction bases unmatched: 3. Germline CDR1 SQVTM, CDR2 ANQGSEA.

The genes are TRBV12-5 and TRBJ2-7; D unclear. Germline loops: CDR1 LGHNT, CDR2 FRNRAP. V lost 0 bases and J 3 bases, leaving 3 bases between the germline ends. The CDR3 is 12 amino acids. The CDR3 region has the DNA TGTGCTAGTGGTTTGGTTAACTACGAGCAGTACTTC. Protein product: CASGLVNYEQYF.

In this sample, this clone turned up a few times. The V gene is TRBV5-1, the J gene TRBJ2-3; D is possibly TRBD1 (5 bases). Trimming cost V 6 bases and J 6 bases, with 14 bases left between them. CDR3 length: 13 residues. CDR1 and CDR2 from the germline V gene are SGHRS and YFSETQ. Written as DNA, the CDR3 is TGCGCCAGCAACGAGCGACCAGGGGATACGCAGTATTTT. This gives the protein CASNERPGDTQYF.

V is TRBV2 and J is TRBJ2-1; tentative D call: TRBD1 (7 bases). Trimming pared 2 bases from V and 3 bases from J, leaving 8 bases between. The V gene's germline CDR1 is SNHLY and CDR2 FYNNEI. The CDR3 has 14 amino acids. In DNA, the CDR3 is TGTGCCAGCAGTGAACAGGGGGGCTACAATGAGCAGTTCTTC. Protein: CASSEQGGYNEQFF.

This rearrangement joins TRBV28 to TRBJ1-5, with D possibly TRBD1 on 6 matching bases. This CDR3 has 18 residues. The ends were cut back, 5 bases at V and 0 bases at J, with 20 bases in the middle. Germline V gene sequence: CDR1 MDHEN, CDR2 SYDVKM. CDR3 nucleotides: TGTGCCAGCAGTCCCGGCACAGGGTACCGATATAGCAATCAGCCCCAGCATTTT. Translation: CASSPGTGYRYSNQPQHF.

This sequence joins TRBV7-2 and TRBJ2-7; 8 nucleotides agree with TRBD2. After removal of 4 bases from V and 4 bases from J, the junction contained 12 bases not matched to a gene. Germline V lookup: CDR1 SGHTA, CDR2 FQGNSA. The length of the CDR3 is 16 residues. The CDR3 spells CASSYRTSRHGYEQYF. CDR3 DNA sequence: TGTGCCAGCAGCTACCGGACTAGCCGGCACGGGTACGAGCAGTACTTC.

The gene calls are TRBV11-2 and TRBJ1-1; D gene unclear. This CDR3 has 16 residues. CDR1 is SGHAT and CDR2 is FQNNGV in the germline V gene. V shed 2 bases and J shed 6 bases, with 19 bases lying between them. CDR3 in DNA: TGTGCCAGCAGCTTAAAGGTGGAACCCCCGGGCGCTGAAGCTTTCTTT. This codes for CASSLKVEPPGAEAFF.

The chain links TRBV11-2 to TRBJ2-1; D assignment may be TRBD1 or TRBD2 (6 bases each). CDR1 SGHAT and CDR2 FQNNGV come from the germline V gene. V was shortened by 5 bases and J by 6 bases, with 23 bases between the two germline ends. The CDR3 has 17 amino acids. CDR3 sequence (DNA): TGTGCCAGCAGCCCGCGGGACATCCGTCGTGGGGGCAATGAGCAGTTCTTC. Translation: CASSPRDIRRGGNEQFF.

The chain carries TRBV28 and TRBJ1-1; 8 bases match TRBD1. CDR3 length: 12 residues. V lost 3 bases to trimming and J lost 12 bases; unmatched junction nucleotides: 6. CDR1 MDHEN and CDR2 SYDVKM come from the germline V gene. CDR3 sequence: CASSLDRVETFF. In nucleotides, the CDR3 is TGTGCCAGCAGTTTGGACAGGGTAGAAACTTTCTTT.

J is TRBJ2-1 and V is TRBV4-2; 9 bases line up with TRBD2. The V gene's germline CDR1 is LGHNA and CDR2 YNFKEQ. This CDR3 region has 22 residues. Trimming at V came to 4 bases and at J to 3 bases, leaving 25 bases not matched to a gene. CDR3 in amino acids: CASSLRQSSSGSSQFGYNEQFF. The CDR3 nucleotides read TGTGCCAGCAGCCTACGGCAGTCCAGTAGCGGGAGTTCCCAATTTGGCTACAATGAGCAGTTCTTC.

This chain joins TRBV29-1 and TRBJ2-7; D is uncertain. The V end was cut by 3 bases, the J end by 3 bases, with 9 bases between. CDR1 is SQVTM, CDR2 ANQGSEA, per germline. The CDR3 spans 12 residues. The CDR3 here is CSVDVSDYEQYF. The CDR3 DNA reads as TGCAGCGTTGACGTCAGCGACTACGAGCAGTACTTC.

CDR3 in amino acids: CASSYSTGRYGYTF. CDR3 in DNA: TGTGCCAGCAGTTACTCGACGGGACGGTATGGCTACACCTTC. V gene TRBV6-2 or TRBV6-3 combines with J gene TRBJ1-2, with a weak D call TRBD1 (5 bases). Trimming removed 0 bases at V and 5 bases at J, with 10 bases between. Germline CDR1 reads MNHEY; CDR2 reads SVGEGT. This CDR3 spans 14 amino acids.

The CDR3, as DNA: TGTGCCAGCAGCCGCGACTACTACGAGCAGTACTTC. Translated: CASSRDYYEQYF. The V and J genes are TRBV14 and TRBJ2-7, with a weak D call TRBD2 (5 bases). The CDR3 loop spans 12 amino acids. Per the germline V gene, CDR1 is SGHDN and CDR2 is FVKESK. Deletions cut 4 bases from V and 3 bases from J, with 7 bases between.

The V and J genes are TRBV5-4 and TRBJ2-3, with 7 bases matching TRBD1. V was clipped by 7 bases and J by 1 base; unmatched bases: 0. Looked up from germline, CDR1 is SGHNT and CDR2 is YYREEE (reference sequence). The length of the CDR3 is 12 residues. CDR3 DNA sequence: TGTGCCAGCCAGGGGGGCACAGATACGCAGTATTTT. It specifies CASQGGTDTQYF.

The CDR3 region has the DNA TGTGCCAGCAGCTTAGAACGTGTGAACACCGGGGAGCTGTTTTTT. It yields the protein CASSLERVNTGELFF. The chain is built from TRBV7-8 and TRBJ2-2; unclear D gene. Germline CDR1 and CDR2: SGHVS and FQNEAQ. V was trimmed by 1 base and J by 1 base, leaving 7 bases between them. The length of the CDR3 is 15 residues.

In this sample, this clone turned up a few times. V is TRBV7-2 and J is TRBJ1-5; maybe TRBD1 (5 bases). The CDR3 sequence is 15 residues long. In germline, CDR1 is SGHTA, CDR2 FQGNSA. Trimming cost V 5 bases and J 2 bases, with 13 bases left between them. The CDR3, as DNA: TGTGCCAGCAGCCCTGGCGGGGCGGGCAATCAGCCCCAGCATTTT. Its translation: CASSPGGAGNQPQHF.

This clone was observed a single time. The CDR3 region has the DNA TGCGCCAGCAGTGAGGGTAACTCCTACGAGCAGTACTTC. Its translation: CASSEGNSYEQYF. The rearrangement joins TRBV10-2 to TRBJ2-7; D call uncertain. CDR1 is WSHSY and CDR2 is SAAADI in the germline V gene. The V and J ends lost 2 bases and 0 bases respectively, with 5 bases between them. The CDR3 extends over 13 amino acids.

The V gene is TRBV6-1, the J gene TRBJ1-3, with 9 positions matching TRBD1. Germline V lookup: CDR1 MNHNS, CDR2 SASEGT. V dropped 4 bases and J dropped 1; count of bases not matched to a gene: 8. This CDR3 has 17 residues. Here the CDR3 reads CASSGVDRGPSGNTIYF. The CDR3 region has the DNA TGTGCCAGCAGTGGTGTGGACAGGGGACCATCTGGAAACACCATATATTTT.

The chain links TRBV28 to TRBJ2-1; no clear D. The CDR3 is 11 amino acids. The V gene lost 6 bases and the J gene lost 4 bases, with 4 bases spanning the gap. Germline lookup yields CDR1 MDHEN and CDR2 SYDVKM. The chain's CDR3 is CASRDYNEQFF. The DNA for the CDR3 is TGTGCCAGCAGGGATTACAATGAGCAGTTCTTC.

The chain links TRBV3-1 (or the pseudogene TRBV3-2) to TRBJ1-1, with D possibly matching TRBD1 (5 bases). V lost 0 bases, J lost 4 bases, and 12 bases lay in between. The CDR3 is 15 residues long. Germline CDR1 LGHDT, CDR2 YNNKEL (reference sequence). Here the CDR3 DNA reads TGTGCCAGCAGCCAAGATGCAGGGATCGGCACTGAAGCTTTCTTT. Translating it yields CASSQDAGIGTEAFF.

The rearrangement links TRBV5-5 to TRBJ1-4; D unclear. The V gene lost 0 bases and the J gene lost 7 bases, with 7 bases spanning the gap. Germline assignment: CDR1 SGHKS and CDR2 YYEKEE (reference sequence). The CDR3 is 13 amino acids. This CDR3 is CASSLAPAEKLFF. The CDR3 DNA is TGTGCCAGCAGCTTGGCCCCGGCTGAAAAACTGTTTTTT.

This chain links TRBV6-5 with TRBJ1-1; perhaps TRBD1 as D (5 bases). Deletions cut 0 bases from V and 6 bases from J, with 14 bases between. Germline CDR1 and CDR2: MNHEY and SVGAGI. The CDR3 length is 15 residues. CDR3 coding DNA: TGTGCCAGCAGTTACTCGATTTTGGCAGGGTCTGAAGCTTTCTTT. It translates to CASSYSILAGSEAFF.

The chain carries TRBV2 and TRBJ2-1; 9 nucleotides align to TRBD1. The CDR3 runs to 15 residues. Per the germline V gene, CDR1 is SNHLY and CDR2 is FYNNEI. With V trimmed by 6 bases and J by 6 bases, 9 bases remained unmatched. The CDR3 DNA follows: TGTGCCAGCAGCGCCGGACAGGGGAAGAGCAATGAGCAGTTCTTC. Protein product: CASSAGQGKSNEQFF.

The chain links TRBV10-1 to TRBJ2-5; D gene uncertain. CDR3 length equals 11 residues. From germline, CDR1 is WNHNN and CDR2 SYGVQD (reference sequence). Trimming cost V 3 bases and J 5 bases, with 4 bases left between them. This CDR3 is CASSDMETQYF. The CDR3 DNA reads as TGCGCCAGCAGTGATATGGAGACCCAGTACTTC.

V is TRBV6-6 and J is TRBJ1-5; D is undetermined. The V end lost 2 bases, the J end lost 2 bases, and 10 bases lay between the germline ends. The CDR3 loop spans 15 amino acids. CDR1 is MNHNY and CDR2 is SVGAGI in the germline V gene (reference sequence). The CDR3 sequence is CASSYRDPGNQPQHF. CDR3 coding DNA: TGTGCCAGCAGTTACAGGGATCCCGGCAATCAGCCCCAGCATTTT.

The gene calls are TRBV2 and TRBJ2-5; maybe TRBD1 (6 bases). The CDR3 consists of 12 residues. V was cut by 5 bases and J by 6 bases, with 10 bases left in between. Germline V CDR1 and CDR2: SNHLY, FYNNEI. The CDR3 DNA reads TGTGCCAGCAGTTCAGGGGCTAAGACCCAGTACTTC. It yields the protein CASSSGAKTQYF. Full variable domain (missing parts from reference TRBV2 and TRBJ2-5): EPEVTQTPSHQVTQMGQEVILRCVPISNHLYFYWYRQILGQKVEFLVSFYNNEISEKSEIFDDQFSVERPDGSNFTLKIRSTKLEDSAMYFCASSSGAKTQYFGPGTRLLVL.

The chain uses TRBV7-2 and TRBJ2-7; TRBD2 aligns across 13 bases. This CDR3 is 16 amino acids long. V shed 1 base, J shed 6 bases, and the junction held 6 bases outside the gene matches. Germline CDR1 reads SGHTA; CDR2 reads FQGNSA. This CDR3 reads CASSLVGLAGAGEQYF. CDR3 sequence (DNA): TGTGCCAGCAGCTTAGTAGGACTAGCGGGAGCGGGCGAGCAGTACTTC.